These 13 T cell receptor beta chains were sequenced from one sample in a study of CD8 T cells in ankylosing spondylitis (dated by TCRdb to 2016 to 2017). Library preparation used 5' RACE. The instrument was an Illumina HiSeq 2500. TCRdb reprocessed the public reads (quality trimming at Q25 with fastp, clone calling with MiXCR) and kept in-frame beta chains. One record per CDR3 amino acid sequence lists the most common genes and DNA. The sample table records under 300,000 distinct CDR3 sequences; about 10% of these occur just once. 6.8% of the sample is taken by the ten largest. Sequences were obtained from blood, either unsorted or a sorted T cell fraction (not recorded which). The receptors were sampled from a male donor with ankylosing spondylitis or in good health (not recorded which).

This clonotype was picked up many times. The rearrangement links TRBV20-1 to TRBJ2-7; 8 bases are shared with TRBD1. CDR3 length: 13 amino acids. Germline CDR1 reads DFQATT; CDR2 reads SNEGSKA (reference sequence). V gave up 5 bases and J gave up 3 bases; unmatched junction bases: 6. The CDR3 bases are TGCAGTGCTTTGGCAGGGGGCTGCTACGAGCAGTACTTC. The encoded protein is CSALAGGCYEQYF.

Remarks on this clonotype: Just one base apart from a much larger clone, this may be a read error. V is TRBV3-1 and J is TRBJ1-2; D gene ambiguous. The length of the CDR3 is 15 residues. The germline CDR1 and CDR2 sequences are LGHDT and YNNKEL (reference sequence). The CDR3 nucleotides are TGTGCCAGCAGTCCTCGCGACAAGAGGATCTATGACTACACCTTC. Its protein is CASSPRDKRIYDYTF.

The chain has TRBV5-6 and TRBJ1-2; 12 bases line up with TRBD1. The CDR3 has 16 amino acids. V was pared by 4 bases and J by 7 bases, with 11 bases of the junction left unmatched. Germline CDR1 reads SGHDT; CDR2 reads YYEEEE. CDR3 nucleotide sequence: TGTGCCAGCAGCCCGATGGGGACAGGGGGCAACCGTGGCTACACCTTC. Its translation: CASSPMGTGGNRGYTF.

Here the CDR3 reads CASSQDGAGTASYEQYF. CDR3 DNA sequence: TGTGCCAGCAGCCAAGATGGGGCAGGGACAGCCTCCTACGAGCAGTACTTC. The genes are TRBV3-1 and TRBJ2-7; 7 nucleotides align to TRBD1. V was pared by 0 bases and J by 0 bases, with 8 bases of the junction left unmatched. CDR1 LGHDT and CDR2 YNNKEL come from the germline V gene (reference sequence). The CDR3 covers 17 residues.

In its sample, this clonotype was seen many times. V is TRBV12-3 or TRBV12-4 and J is TRBJ2-5; D ambiguous. There are 12 residues in the CDR3. V gave up 7 bases and J gave up 5 bases, with 11 bases separating them. The CDR3 is CASTEDGETQYF. CDR3 in DNA: TGTGCCAGCACTGAGGATGGGGAGACCCAGTACTTC.

The gene calls are TRBV6-2 or TRBV6-3 and TRBJ2-5; D is possibly TRBD1 (6 bases). V gave up 2 bases and J gave up 2 bases, with 9 bases separating them. Per the germline V gene, CDR1 is MNHEY and CDR2 is SVGEGT. This CDR3 region has 14 residues. This CDR3 is CASSYGTRQETQYF. The CDR3, as DNA: TGTGCCAGCAGTTACGGGACAAGACAAGAGACCCAGTACTTC.

This clonotype was detected only a few times. This rearrangement joins TRBV3-1 to TRBJ2-7; 7 nucleotides agree with TRBD2. CDR3 length: 11 amino acids. CDR1 is LGHDT, CDR2 YNNKEL, per germline (reference sequence). The ends lost 3 bases at V and 8 bases at J; junction bases unmatched: 1. In DNA form, the CDR3 reads TGTGCCAGCAGCCAGACTAGCAAGCAGTACTTC. It specifies CASSQTSKQYF.

This clonotype was counted at least ten times. The chain has TRBV5-6 and TRBJ2-7, with 11 bases identical to TRBD1. The CDR3 loop spans 16 amino acids. Germline values: CDR1 SGHDT, CDR2 YYEEEE. V gave up 3 bases and J gave up 4 bases; unmatched junction bases: 9. CDR3 DNA: TGTGCCAGCAGCTCACTATGGGACAGGGGGGAGTACGAGCAGTACTTC. Its protein product is CASSSLWDRGEYEQYF.

This clonotype showed up many times. The chain employs TRBV20-1 and TRBJ2-1; TRBD1 matches 8 bases. The CDR3 totals 15 residues. J lost 2 bases, V lost 4 bases, and 7 bases had no gene match. Germline loops: CDR1 DFQATT, CDR2 SNEGSKA (reference sequence). The CDR3 DNA sequence: TGCAGTGCTACCGAGACAGGGGCCCCCTACAATGAGCAGTTCTTC. Protein: CSATETGAPYNEQFF.

This clonotype was counted at least ten times. DNA for the CDR3: TGCAGTGCGGACACGAGCTATGGCTACACCTTC. This encodes CSADTSYGYTF. The V and J genes are TRBV20-1 and TRBJ1-2; possibly TRBD1 for D (5 bases). Trimming removed 6 bases from V and 4 bases from J, with 9 bases in between. The V gene's germline CDR1 is DFQATT and CDR2 SNEGSKA (reference sequence). The CDR3 is made up of 11 amino acids.

This clonotype was seen at least ten times. The gene calls are TRBV7-9 and TRBJ1-1; D uncertain. The V and J ends lost 2 bases and 7 bases respectively, with 8 bases between them. Germline CDR1 SEHNR, CDR2 FQNEAQ (reference sequence). The CDR3 covers 12 residues. CDR3 sequence (DNA): TGTGCCAGCAGCTTACCCAGGCATGAAGCTTTCTTT. It codes for CASSLPRHEAFF.

This clonotype was seen only a few times. The V gene is TRBV12-3 or TRBV12-4, the J gene TRBJ1-5; D gene uncertain. The CDR3 has 13 residues. V gave up 5 bases and J gave up 0 bases, with 5 bases separating them. The CDR3: CASSRRSNQPQHF. The CDR3 DNA sequence: TGTGCCAGCAGTCGGCGTAGCAATCAGCCCCAGCATTTT.

This clonotype was picked up many times. The gene calls are TRBV5-1 and TRBJ2-2; D ambiguous. There are 14 residues in the CDR3. The germline CDR1 and CDR2 sequences are SGHRS and YFSETQ. V was clipped by 4 bases and J by 6 bases, with 13 bases between them. This CDR3 is CASSPGPPPGELFF. The CDR3 DNA reads as TGCGCCAGCAGCCCAGGACCTCCGCCCGGGGAGCTGTTTTTT.